The 20 T cell receptor beta chains listed next were all sequenced from one sample in a study of blood T cell repertoires in COVID-19 (dated by TCRdb to about 2020). Libraries were constructed by the immunoSEQ multiplex PCR assay. TCRdb retrieved this table from immuneACCESS and kept in-frame rearrangements only. Not all clones are present; in checked studies, unresolved V genes account for under half, and no reason is known for the remainder. The sample data list 15,000 to 20,000 clones, and 80% to 85% of these were observed just once. The ten largest clones represent about 8% of the sample. The sequenced sample consisted of peripheral blood. These receptors all stem from a man between 60 and 75 years old with acute or convalescent COVID-19.

The V call is TRBV4-1, the J call TRBJ1-3, with D maybe TRBD1 (5 bases). CDR1 and CDR2 (germline): MGHRA, YSYEKL. This CDR3 region has 17 residues. Trimming cost V 3 bases and J 4 bases, with 19 bases left between them. CDR3 nucleotide sequence: TGCGCCAGCAGCCAGGAGGGGACGTCAGTGGGAGGAAACACCATATATTTT. Its translation: CASSQEGTSVGGNTIYF.

The rearrangement uses TRBV10-3 and TRBJ2-7; the match to TRBD2 covers 14 bases. The junction had 4 bases not matched to a gene; V was cut back by 10 bases and J by 5 bases. The CDR3 extends over 13 amino acids. Germline lookup yields CDR1 ENHRY and CDR2 SYGVKD. The CDR3 bases are TGTGCCACCGGACTAGCGGGGGGCAACGAGCAGTACTTC. It specifies CATGLAGGNEQYF.

Here the CDR3 DNA reads TGTGCCAGCAGCTTAGAGTGGGGCTTAGCTAGTGAGCAGTTCTTC. Amino acid sequence: CASSLEWGLASEQFF. The genes are TRBV7-9 and TRBJ2-1, with D possibly being TRBD1 (5 bases). Trimming left V 1 base short and J 9 bases short, with 16 bases between. This CDR3 comprises 15 residues. CDR1 and CDR2 from the germline V gene are SEHNR and FQNEAQ (reference sequence). The whole variable domain, remainder taken from reference TRBV7-9 and TRBJ2-1, is DTGVSQNPRHKITKRGQNVTFRCDPISEHNRLYWYRQTLGQGPEFLTYFQNEAQLEKSRLLSDRFSAERPKGSFSTLEIQRTEQGDSAMYLCASSLEWGLASEQFFGPGTRLTVL.

This clone was recorded a few times. The CDR3 DNA reads TGCGCCAGCAAGCTTCTGGGGCTGAACACTGAAGCTTTCTTT. This codes for CASKLLGLNTEAFF. The chain is built from TRBV5-1 and TRBJ1-1, with D possibly TRBD1 on 5 matching bases. The CDR3 consists of 14 residues. Trimming removed 6 bases from V and 0 bases from J, with 12 bases in between. The germline CDR1 and CDR2 sequences are SGHRS and YFSETQ.

The chain couples TRBV5-1 to TRBJ1-2; D might be TRBD1 (5 bases). Germline V gene sequence: CDR1 SGHRS, CDR2 YFSETQ. The CDR3 contains 16 residues. Trimming took off 6 bases at V and 8 bases at J, with 26 bases between the two ends. This CDR3 reads CASNPGTPGGNRGYTF. CDR3 nucleotides: TGCGCCAGCAACCCCGGGACGCCGGGAGGTAATCGCGGCTACACCTTC.

The chain couples TRBV5-1 to TRBJ1-1; 7 bases are shared with TRBD1. V gave up 0 bases and J gave up 0 bases; unmatched junction bases: 5. This CDR3 has 16 residues. Per germline, CDR1 SGHRS and CDR2 YFSETQ. This chain's CDR3 is CASSLAGDRMNTEAFF. The CDR3 DNA reads TGCGCCAGCAGCTTGGCCGGGGACAGAATGAACACTGAAGCTTTCTTT. Complete variable domain (other parts from reference TRBV5-1 and TRBJ1-1): KAGVTQTPRYLIKTRGQQVTLSCSPISGHRSVSWYQQTPGQGLQFLFEYFSETQRNKGNFPGRFSGRQFSNSRSEMNVSTLELGDSALYLCASSLAGDRMNTEAFFGQGTRLTVV.

Concerning this clone itself: An end of the junction does not agree with germline; a read error may underlie this. This sequence joins TRBV7-7 and TRBJ2-2, with 7 bases fitting TRBD2. CDR3 size: 14 residues. The germline V gene has CDR1 SSHAT and CDR2 FNYEAQ (reference sequence). The CDR3 here is CASSPRGETGELFF. CDR3 nucleotide sequence: TGTGCTAGCAGTCCCCGGGGGGAGACCGGGGAGCTGTTTTTT.

This sequence joins TRBV9 and TRBJ1-5; 7 positions agree with TRBD1. V dropped 5 bases and J dropped 0; count of bases not matched to a gene: 11. This CDR3 is 17 amino acids long. The germline CDR1 and CDR2 sequences are SGDLS and YYNGEE. The CDR3 sequence is CASSVQGGQYSNQPQHF. The CDR3 nucleotides read TGTGCCAGCAGTGTCCAGGGGGGACAGTATAGCAATCAGCCCCAGCATTTT.

This clone was detected only once. The rearrangement links TRBV9 to TRBJ2-1; TRBD1 aligns across 7 bases. The CDR3 extends over 15 amino acids. Germline V CDR1 and CDR2: SGDLS, YYNGEE. With V trimmed by 2 bases and J by 5 bases, 7 bases remained unmatched. The CDR3 loop is CASSVSGQVDNEQFF. CDR3 bases: TGTGCCAGCAGCGTTTCCGGACAGGTGGACAATGAGCAGTTCTTC.

The chain carries TRBV6-6 and TRBJ2-1; 11 bases fit TRBD1. The CDR3 sequence is 15 residues long. CDR1 and CDR2 (germline): MNHNY, SVGAGI (reference sequence). V gave up 0 bases and J gave up 7 bases; unmatched junction bases: 2. CDR3 protein: CASSYSGTGGNEQFF. For the CDR3, the DNA is TGTGCCAGCAGTTACTCCGGGACAGGGGGGAATGAGCAGTTCTTC.

V is TRBV25-1 and J is TRBJ2-3; tentative D call: TRBD2 (6 bases). CDR3 length equals 17 residues. The V end was cut by 3 bases, the J end by 5 bases, with 21 bases between. Germline lookup yields CDR1 MGHDK and CDR2 SYGVNS. Here the CDR3 reads CASSDPRGRQRRDTQYF. The CDR3 DNA sequence: TGTGCCAGCAGTGACCCCCGGGGGAGACAGCGAAGAGATACGCAGTATTTT.

The chain is built from TRBV30 and TRBJ1-6; possibly TRBD1 for D (5 bases). The CDR3 has 13 amino acids. V lost 5 bases and J lost 8, with 13 bases in between. CDR1 and CDR2 from the germline V gene are GTSNPN and SVGIG (reference sequence). CDR3 protein: CAWSGQPDSPLHF. CDR3 sequence (DNA): TGTGCCTGGTCAGGGCAGCCTGATTCACCCCTCCACTTT.

This chain connects TRBV6-4 to TRBJ1-6; 8 positions agree with TRBD1. This CDR3 contains 14 residues. CDR1 and CDR2 from the germline V gene are MRHNA and SNTAGT. Losses at the gene ends were 8 bases for V and 5 bases for J; bases not matched to a gene: 5. This chain's CDR3 is CASFRTGHNSPLHF. CDR3 nucleotides: TGTGCCAGCTTCAGGACAGGGCATAATTCACCCCTCCACTTT.

The V gene is TRBV7-2, the J gene TRBJ2-7; 7 bases map to TRBD1. The V segment lost 5 bases and the J segment 4 bases; nucleotides outside the gene matches: 8. The CDR3 runs 14 residues. Germline V gene sequence: CDR1 SGHTA, CDR2 FQGNSA. The CDR3 DNA follows: TGTGCCAGCAGCCCCTCCGGGACAGTGTACGAGCAGTACTTC. This sequence encodes CASSPSGTVYEQYF.

This sequence joins TRBV19 and TRBJ1-2; no clear D gene. Germline CDR1 is LNHDA and CDR2 is SQIVND (reference sequence). The CDR3 has 14 amino acids. The V and J ends lost 7 bases and 0 bases respectively, with 12 bases between them. Written as DNA, the CDR3 is TGTGCCAGTATGCTCCCCACTCCTAACTATGGCTACACCTTC. Its translation is CASMLPTPNYGYTF.

The chain couples TRBV19 to TRBJ1-2, with 8 positions matching TRBD1. The CDR3 sequence is 15 residues long. V trimming: 5 bases; J trimming: 4 bases; junction bases outside the gene matches: 9. Germline V gene lookup returns CDR1 LNHDA and CDR2 SQIVND (reference sequence). The CDR3: CASSPQDRDFYGYTF. DNA for the CDR3: TGTGCCAGTAGTCCTCAGGACAGGGACTTCTATGGCTACACCTTC.

This chain connects TRBV12-3 or TRBV12-4 to TRBJ2-5; D may be TRBD1 (5 bases). Trimming took 6 bases from V and 7 from J, leaving 15 bases between them. CDR3 length equals 13 residues. The CDR3 nucleotides are TGTGCCAGCAGCTTGGGGCAACGCGGGACCCAGTACTTC. Translation: CASSLGQRGTQYF.

This clone occurred once. V gene TRBV13 combines with J gene TRBJ2-1, with 12 nucleotides matching TRBD2. This CDR3 is built from 15 residues. The trim removed 2 bases at V and 8 bases at J, leaving 4 bases unmatched. Germline CDR1 is PRHDT and CDR2 is FYEKMQ (reference sequence). The CDR3 nucleotides are TGTGCCAGCAGCTTAATTCTAGCGGGGGGGGATGAGCAGTTCTTC. It specifies CASSLILAGGDEQFF.

The rearrangement uses TRBV9 and TRBJ2-1; possible D gene TRBD2, 5 bases. CDR3 length: 15 residues. Germline V gene data show CDR1 as SGDLS and CDR2 as YYNGEE. The germline V and J ends were trimmed by 0 bases and 2 bases, with 9 bases remaining between them. The CDR3 DNA is TGTGCCAGCAGCGTAGTATCCGGGGCCTACAATGAGCAGTTCTTC. Amino acids: CASSVVSGAYNEQFF.

V is TRBV19 and J is TRBJ1-1; D call uncertain. CDR3 size: 14 residues. The V and J ends lost 3 bases and 2 bases respectively, with 10 bases between them. Germline CDR1 and CDR2: LNHDA and SQIVND (reference sequence). In DNA form, the CDR3 reads TGTGCCAGTAGTATTTCAGGTTTTAACACTGAAGCTTTCTTT. This translates into CASSISGFNTEAFF. Together with reference TRBV19 and TRBJ1-1, the CDR3 gives the full variable domain: DGGITQSPKYLFRKEGQNVTLSCEQNLNHDAMYWYRQDPGQGLRLIYYSQIVNDFQKGDIAEGYSVSREKKESFPLTVTSAQKNPTAFYLCASSISGFNTEAFFGQGTRLTVV.